This T cell receptor beta chain comes out of a study of control samples from healthy donors and cancer patients (dated by TCRdb to the early 2020s). Library method: the immunoSEQ multiplex PCR assay. In TCRdb, the immuneACCESS table is reduced to in-frame sequences with V and J assigned. These tables do not hold every clone; where another copy was compared, an unresolved V gene accounts for under half, and the others remain unexplained. This sample holds about 50,000 clones; about 88% were observed only once. The ten largest clones capture around 40% of the sample. Turning to this clone: The antigen it recognizes is unknown. The input lacks base qualities; no much larger clone sits a single base away.

The germline V gene provides CDR1 MNHEY and CDR2 SVGEGT. A distance of 18 bases separates the germline ends of V and J, which lose 0 bases and 6 bases respectively. The CDR3 runs 17 residues from the cysteine to the phenylalanine. The kept DNA is CDR3 alone, 51 bases in frame from the first base. The chain is assembled from TRBV6-2 or TRBV6-3 and TRBJ1-5, with the D segment identity uncertain. This TCR was recovered from a man in his fifties or sixties with head and neck cancer. Material: PBMCs. The DNA sequence is as follows: TGTGCCAGCAGTTACTCGATTGGATCAGCCGGAGGTCAGCCCCAGCATTTT. Its product reads: CASSYSIGSAGGQPQHF.